This is a list of T cell receptor beta chains from one sample in a study of T cell changes during pregnancy in multiple sclerosis. Sequencing was performed with immunoSEQ multiplex PCR; in TCRdb, only in-frame clones are kept and a portion is missing. The sample records about 89,000 clones, under 95% being singletons. The source was peripheral blood, collected after pregnancy. All receptors come from a female donor in good health, enrolled as a control in a pregnancy study. Each CDR3 is given with its conserved first and last residue. A D gene is named only where the DNA matches it firmly. Clone size is given for some rows only: seen once, a few or many times, or a class if the clone is expanded.

j_call d_call v_call clone_size cdr3_length cdr3_aa cdr3_nt
TRBJ1-2 TRBD1 TRBV2 NA 14 CASSEIQGASGYTF TGTGCCAGCAGTGAAATACAGGGGGCGTCTGGCTACACCTTC
TRBJ1-4 NA TRBV6-1 NA 16 CASSEQAFATNEKLFF TGTGCCAGCAGTGAGCAAGCTTTTGCAACTAATGAAAAACTGTTTTTT
TRBJ2-3 TRBD2 TRBV7-8 NA 15 CASSLTSAYTDTQYF TGTGCCAGCAGCTTGACTAGCGCATACACAGATACGCAGTATTTT
TRBJ2-4 TRBD1 TRBV6-4 medium-sized 15 CASSVGQGENDIQYF TGTGCCAGCAGCGTAGGACAGGGGGAGAATGACATTCAGTACTTC
TRBJ1-2 NA TRBV18 NA 13 CASSGIPQHGYTF TGTGCCAGCTCAGGCATCCCGCAACATGGCTACACCTTC
TRBJ2-5 NA TRBV4-1 once 15 CASSQDQLNQETQYF TGCGCCAGCAGCCAAGATCAACTGAACCAAGAGACCCAGTACTTC
TRBJ2-7 TRBD1 TRBV5-4 NA 15 CASSNEFGQAYEQYF TGTGCCAGCAGCAATGAGTTCGGACAGGCCTACGAGCAGTACTTC
TRBJ2-1 TRBD1 TRBV30 NA 12 CAWSWTGGEQFF TGTGCCTGGAGTTGGACAGGGGGTGAGCAGTTCTTC
TRBJ2-1 TRBD1 TRBV6-1 NA 15 CASSDSGTGGNEQFF TGTGCCAGCAGTGATTCAGGGACAGGGGGAAATGAGCAGTTCTTC
TRBJ2-7 NA TRBV5-1 NA 14 CASSPPDLSYEQYF TGCGCCAGCAGCCCACCGGACTTATCCTACGAGCAGTACTTC
TRBJ2-7 TRBD2 TRBV19 few 17 CASSPTHRLAGGYEQYF TGTGCCAGTAGTCCTACCCACCGACTAGCGGGAGGCTACGAGCAGTACTTC
TRBJ2-2 TRBD1 TRBV7-9 NA 16 CASSFRIQGVTGELFF TGTGCCAGCAGCTTCCGTATCCAGGGGGTCACCGGGGAGCTGTTTTTT
TRBJ2-7 TRBD2 TRBV5-1 NA 16 CASSPGAGGLAYEQYF TGCGCCAGCAGCCCCGGGGCGGGGGGGTTAGCCTACGAGCAGTACTTC
TRBJ1-5 TRBD1 TRBV28 NA 15 CASRMTGNGNQPQHF TGTGCCAGCAGGATGACAGGGAATGGCAATCAGCCCCAGCATTTT
TRBJ2-7 NA TRBV21-1 NA 12 CASSKTWTSPAF TGTGCCAGCAGCAAAACTTGGACTTCCCCCGCATTC
TRBJ1-5 TRBD1 TRBV19 NA 16 CASSSWTGQVNQPQHF TGTGCCAGTAGTAGCTGGACAGGGCAGGTCAATCAGCCCCAGCATTTT
TRBJ1-5 NA TRBV30 NA 13 CAWRGGAGQPQHF TGTGCCTGGAGAGGGGGGGCAGGACAGCCCCAGCATTTT
TRBJ1-4 NA TRBV6-6 NA 14 CASADGGHGEKLFF TGTGCCAGTGCGGATGGGGGCCACGGGGAAAAACTGTTTTTT
TRBJ1-2 NA TRBV11-2 NA 13 CASTISNRDGYTF TGTGCCAGCACCATCTCGAACAGGGATGGCTACACCTTC
TRBJ2-1 NA TRBV7-9 NA 12 CASSSLYNEQFF TGTGCCAGCAGCTCCCTCTACAATGAGCAGTTCTTC
TRBJ2-1 NA TRBV5-1 once 15 CASGSQGSKYNEQFF TGCGCCAGCGGATCACAGGGCTCGAAGTACAATGAGCAGTTCTTC
TRBJ1-1 NA TRBV15 NA 12 CATSRDTTEAFF TGTGCCACCAGCAGAGATACAACAGAAGCTTTCTTT